This TCR beta chain derives from a study of OX40 agonist ivuxolimab in advanced cancers. For context, the study as a whole: Ivuxolimab was a fully human IgG2 agonistic monoclonal antibody targeting the costimulatory receptor OX40 (CD134). The paper covers the monotherapy dose-escalation part of the phase I ivuxolimab trial, which included N of about 50 patients. Patients were allowed to have had prior anti-PD-1, anti-PD-L1 or anti-CTLA-4 therapy, and 30% to 40% of the dose-escalation patients had previously received checkpoint inhibitors. Intravenous ivuxolimab was administered to patients every 2 weeks at six dose levels: 0.01, 0.1, 0.3, 1.5, 3 and 10 mg/kg. In the dose-escalation cohort, over 65% of patients were male, and the mean age was roughly 60 years, with a range of roughly 20 to 80. Three dose-escalation patients achieved partial responses, one with hepatocellular carcinoma and two with cutaneous melanoma. The point of sequencing TCRbeta in the periphery was to test whether ivuxolimab changed TCR sequence diversity and drove clonal T-cell expansion. Of the roughly 51 patients in dose escalation, about 20 had hepatocellular carcinoma, about 15 had melanoma, 9 had renal cell carcinoma and 9 had head and neck cancer. Results and caveats for the whole study, not just this receptor: After ivuxolimab, expanded clones were on average more numerous among CD8+ T cells than among CD4+ T cells. At doses of 0.1 to 3.0 mg/kg, clonal expansion of both CD4+ and CD8+ T cells in blood was seen between baseline and week 6. Low levels of normalized T-cell clonal expansion were also shown by some nonresponding patients. Partial responders in the 0.1-3.0 mg/kg groups had among the lowest normalized peripheral clonal expansion, especially among CD8+ T cells. Antigen specificity was not determined for the clonally expanded peripheral T cells.

Genomic DNA was isolated from the sorted cells so that the TCRbeta CDR3 region could be sequenced. TCRbeta CDR3 regions were sequenced using the immunoSEQ Assay. The source is immuneACCESS, and TCRdb retained only in-frame sequences with V and J called. Part of the clones is not carried over; for the studies checked, unresolved V genes explain less than half of this, and the remainder is unexplained. Within this sample are 82,000 or so clones, with 80% to 95% of them counted one time only. The top ten hold roughly 0.65% of the sample. Deletion took 0 bases off V and 5 bases off J, with a span of 11 bases between the germline ends. CDR1 and CDR2 are drawn from the germline V gene: SGDLS, YYNGEE. There are 14 amino acids in the CDR3, from cysteine to phenylalanine inclusive. Only the CDR3 DNA is retained, 42 bases long and in frame from the first base. Patients with a history of autoimmune disease or receiving systemic immunosuppression were excluded from the trial. Peripheral blood for TCR sequencing was collected from all dose cohorts at baseline, on cycle 4 day 1, and on cycle 7 day 1. Samples came from an open-label, multicenter, first-in-human phase I dose-escalation trial of ivuxolimab. The trial enrolled adults with locally advanced or metastatic head and neck squamous cell, hepatocellular, melanoma or renal cell carcinoma. Before TCR sequencing, CD4+ T cells and CD8+ T cells were sorted from peripheral blood as separate populations.

In the case of this clone: Its cognate antigen has yet to be identified. Base quality data are lacking; no much larger clone is found one base away.

The clonotype was recovered from an adult with an advanced solid tumor such as melanoma, head and neck, liver or kidney cancer. The receptor chain draws on TRBV9 and TRBJ1-1, and the D gene may be TRBD1, 5 bases matching. The specimen comprised CD4+ or CD8+ T cells sorted from blood, sampled in a trial of the OX40 agonist ivuxolimab. The CDR3 protein is CASSVAREGTEAFF. The DNA sequence reads TGTGCCAGCAGCGTAGCAAGGGAGGGGACTGAAGCTTTCTTT.